This T cell receptor (beta chain) was retrieved from a study of long-term antiretroviral therapy in people with HIV. General study results and limits: The clones with expansion before ART were dominant in the repertoire at all time points.

Survey-level resolution applied to immunoSEQ assay v3.0. Sequenced by immunoSEQ multiplex PCR; TCRdb stores in-frame clones only, minus some. Here the sample spans about 20,000 clones, roughly 84% being singletons. Concerning this clone itself: What it binds is unknown.

It was in the United States that all participants with HIV were treated. V lost 2 bases, J lost 1 base, and 11 bases stayed unmatched. CDR1 and CDR2 from the germline V gene are SGHTS and YDEGEE. The CDR3 runs 18 residues. V usage is TRBV5-8 and J usage is TRBJ2-3, with TRBD2 identical over 9 bases. This material consisted of unsorted PBMCs, taken around 2.4 years after starting antiretroviral therapy. The TCR was taken from a man aged 40-49 years with HIV. CDR3 coding DNA: TGTGCCAGCAGCTTCCCTCTAGCGGGACTCTTTGGCACAGATACGCAGTATTTT. Protein sequence: CASSFPLAGLFGTDTQYF.